Presented here are 16 T cell receptor beta chains from one specimen sequenced in a study of blood T cell repertoires in COVID-19. Here immunoSEQ multiplex PCR was the method, and the copy in TCRdb shows in-frame clones only, minus some. The sample lists 200,000 or so clones; around 90% were seen once. Sequencing input: peripheral blood. All receptors come from a man aged 60 to 75 who had recovered from COVID-19.

The count of this clone is one. The chain has TRBV12-3 or TRBV12-4 and TRBJ1-1; TRBD1 is a possible D gene (6 bases). This CDR3 region has 13 residues. The V end was cut by 6 bases, the J end by 1 base, with 9 bases between. CDR3 coding DNA: TGTGCCAGCAGCTGGACAGAGAACACTGAAGCTTTCTTT. As protein: CASSWTENTEAFF.

The rearrangement uses TRBV5-1 and TRBJ2-3; the match to TRBD2 covers 10 bases. This CDR3 is 16 amino acids long. V was clipped by 3 bases and J by 0 bases; unmatched bases: 4. Germline V gene sequence: CDR1 SGHRS, CDR2 YFSETQ. The DNA for the CDR3 is TGCGCCAGCAGCTCATTACTAGCGGGGAGCACAGATACGCAGTATTTT. It codes for CASSSLLAGSTDTQYF.

The chain uses TRBV7-6 and TRBJ1-2; 10 nucleotides line up with TRBD1. Trimming at V came to 1 base and at J to 7 bases, leaving 9 bases not matched to a gene. The germline CDR1 and CDR2 sequences are SGHVS and FNYEAQ. The CDR3 has 16 amino acids. The CDR3 DNA follows: TGTGCCAGCAGCTTAGGAGCCGGGACAGGGGCATTTGGCTACACCTTC. This gives the protein CASSLGAGTGAFGYTF.

The chain has TRBV5-5 and TRBJ1-2; 7 bases match TRBD1. Germline trimming cut 5 bases from V and 5 bases from J; bases unmatched to any gene: 9. The CDR3 covers 14 residues. Germline CDR1 and CDR2: SGHKS and YYEKEE (reference sequence). CDR3 DNA: TGTGCCAGCAGTTTTCCGACAGGGTTGTATGGCTACACCTTC. Protein sequence: CASSFPTGLYGYTF.

CDR3 sequence: CASTRSGANVLTF. DNA for the CDR3: TGTGCCAGCACCCGCTCTGGGGCCAACGTCCTGACTTTC. The chain joins TRBV6-6 to TRBJ2-6; no definite D call. The CDR3 totals 13 residues. V lost 7 bases, J lost 0 bases, and 4 bases lay in between. Germline-derived CDR1 and CDR2 are MNHNY and SVGAGI (reference sequence).

The genes are TRBV12-3 or TRBV12-4 and TRBJ2-1; 8 bases agree with TRBD1. The ends lost 4 bases at V and 12 bases at J; junction bases unmatched: 8. The CDR3 has 13 amino acids. CDR3 loop: CASSSDRVLGQFF. CDR3 nucleotides: TGTGCCAGCAGTTCGGACAGGGTTTTGGGGCAGTTCTTC.

This clone was detected only once. The chain has TRBV5-5 and TRBJ2-2; the D is unclear. V gave up 0 bases and J gave up 0 bases, with 12 bases separating them. The CDR3 has 17 amino acids. The germline V gene encodes CDR1 SGHKS and CDR2 YYEKEE (reference sequence). CDR3 bases: TGTGCCAGCAGCTTGGTCTTGGCGAGCGCGAACACCGGGGAGCTGTTTTTT. As protein: CASSLVLASANTGELFF.

As DNA, the CDR3 is TGTGCCACCAGCAGGACCCCTAAGATACCCGACAGGGCGGTGAGGGACACTGAAGCTTTCTTT. Translation: CATSRTPKIPDRAVRDTEAFF. The chain joins TRBV15 to TRBJ1-1, with 7 nucleotides matching TRBD1. The CDR3 covers 21 residues. Germline loops: CDR1 LNHNV, CDR2 YYDKDF (reference sequence). The ends lost 3 bases at V and 3 bases at J; junction bases unmatched: 25.

The V gene is TRBV5-1, the J gene TRBJ1-1; TRBD1 is a possible D gene (5 bases). From germline, CDR1 is SGHRS and CDR2 YFSETQ. The CDR3 length is 14 residues. The V gene lost 4 bases and the J gene lost 5 bases, with 15 bases spanning the gap. CDR3 amino acids: CASSRQGKDTEAFF. The CDR3 DNA reads as TGCGCCAGCAGCCGTCAGGGAAAAGATACTGAAGCTTTCTTT.

This clone showed up many times. This chain uses TRBV27 with TRBJ2-1; TRBD1 might be the D (6 bases). V was cut by 0 bases and J by 2 bases, with 8 bases left in between. This CDR3 is built from 15 residues. Germline CDR1 and CDR2: MNHEY and SMNVEV (reference sequence). For the CDR3, the DNA is TGTGCCAGCAGTTTATCCCGGGACACCTACAATGAGCAGTTCTTC. Translating it yields CASSLSRDTYNEQFF.

The rearrangement joins TRBV3-1 (or the pseudogene TRBV3-2) to TRBJ2-2, with a possible D match to TRBD2 (6 bases). The CDR3 totals 15 residues. V dropped 4 bases and J dropped 7 bases, with 16 bases sitting between them. Germline CDR1 and CDR2: LGHDT and YNNKEL (reference sequence). The CDR3 nucleotides read TGTGCCAGCAGCCTATCGGGACTGCTTCTCGGGGAGCTGTTTTTT. This sequence encodes CASSLSGLLLGELFF.

The chain combines TRBV7-9 with TRBJ2-3; D gene uncertain. V lost 0 bases to trimming and J lost 4 bases, with 11 bases between them. The CDR3 extends over 15 amino acids. CDR1 and CDR2 (germline): SEHNR, FQNEAQ (reference sequence). The CDR3 coding sequence is TGTGCCAGCAGCTTAGCGTCAATGCGGTCAGATACGCAGTATTTT. Translation: CASSLASMRSDTQYF.

The genes are TRBV4-1 and TRBJ2-1; TRBD1 matches at 10 bases. The CDR3 is made up of 15 amino acids. Trimming cost V 0 bases and J 7 bases; bases outside gene matches: 3. The germline CDR1 and CDR2 sequences are MGHRA and YSYEKL. The CDR3 loop is CASSQEGTGVNEQFF. CDR3 DNA: TGCGCCAGCAGCCAAGAAGGGACAGGGGTGAATGAGCAGTTCTTC.

J is TRBJ1-5 and V is TRBV19, with 7 bases matching TRBD1. This CDR3 has 12 residues. The germline V gene has CDR1 LNHDA and CDR2 SQIVND (reference sequence). The J segment lost 7 bases and the V segment lost 11 bases, leaving 8 bases of the junction unmatched. The CDR3 DNA reads as TGTGCCTCAAGACAGGGCCAGCAGCCCCAGCATTTT. It encodes CASRQGQQPQHF.

J is TRBJ1-2 and V is TRBV6-1; 7 bases map to TRBD1. CDR3 length equals 15 residues. The ends lost 3 bases at V and 8 bases at J; junction bases unmatched: 12. Looked up from germline, CDR1 is MNHNS and CDR2 is SASEGT. The CDR3 here is CASSDSPRGLYGYTF. The CDR3 nucleotides read TGTGCCAGCAGTGATAGCCCGAGGGGGCTCTACGGCTACACCTTC.

The chain employs TRBV27 and TRBJ2-3; 9 bases fit TRBD2. After removal of 4 bases from V and 0 bases from J, the junction contained 8 bases not matched to a gene. Germline V lookup: CDR1 MNHEY, CDR2 SMNVEV (reference sequence). This CDR3 contains 17 residues. CDR3 sequence reads: CASSSMSGGTSTDTQYF. As DNA, the CDR3 is TGTGCCAGCAGTTCCATGAGCGGGGGGACTAGCACAGATACGCAGTATTTT.